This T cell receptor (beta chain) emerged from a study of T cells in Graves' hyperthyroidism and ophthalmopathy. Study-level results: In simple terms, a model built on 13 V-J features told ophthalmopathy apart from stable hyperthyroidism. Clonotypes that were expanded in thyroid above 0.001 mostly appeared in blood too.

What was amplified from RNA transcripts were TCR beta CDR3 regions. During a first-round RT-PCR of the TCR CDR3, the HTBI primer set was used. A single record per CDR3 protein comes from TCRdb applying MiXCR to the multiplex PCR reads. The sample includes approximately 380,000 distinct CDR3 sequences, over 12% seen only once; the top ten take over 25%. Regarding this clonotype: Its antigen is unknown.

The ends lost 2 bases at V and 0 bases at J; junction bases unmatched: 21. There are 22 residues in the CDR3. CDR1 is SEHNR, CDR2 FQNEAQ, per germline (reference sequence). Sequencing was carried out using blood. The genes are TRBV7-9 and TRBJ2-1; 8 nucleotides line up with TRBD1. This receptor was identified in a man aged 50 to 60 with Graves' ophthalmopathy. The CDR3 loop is CASSLKSADRAKTPTSYNEQFF. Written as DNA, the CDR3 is TGTGCCAGCAGCTTAAAATCTGCGGACAGGGCAAAAACACCCACCTCCTACAATGAGCAGTTCTTC.